This TCR beta chain was documented in a study of blood T cell repertoires in COVID-19. At the level of the study: COVID-19 samples, acute and convalescent, were from the United States, Italy and Spain. Sample material is recorded as cDNA or gDNA derived from T cells, B-cell-depleted T cells, or PBMCs.

Authors' processing steps: Amplification from reference gene primers served as the basis for estimated nucleated cell counts. Measured with immunoSEQ multiplex PCR; TCRdb has only the in-frame clones, and not every one. Clone size and the V and J calls come from that table; the DNA yielded D and trimming. The profile shows about 42,000 clones, 85% to 95% of them singletons. The sample comprised peripheral blood. The origin of this receptor is a man aged 50 to 60 with active COVID-19.

DNA for the CDR3: TGTGCCAGCAGCTTTTACAGGAACATGAACACTGAAGCTTTCTTT. Its protein is CASSFYRNMNTEAFF. The rearrangement uses TRBV27 and TRBJ1-1; the D gene is possibly TRBD1 (5 bases). The germline CDR1 and CDR2 sequences are MNHEY and SMNVEV (reference sequence). Trimming removed 6 bases at V and 0 bases at J, with 14 bases between. The CDR3 is 15 amino acids.